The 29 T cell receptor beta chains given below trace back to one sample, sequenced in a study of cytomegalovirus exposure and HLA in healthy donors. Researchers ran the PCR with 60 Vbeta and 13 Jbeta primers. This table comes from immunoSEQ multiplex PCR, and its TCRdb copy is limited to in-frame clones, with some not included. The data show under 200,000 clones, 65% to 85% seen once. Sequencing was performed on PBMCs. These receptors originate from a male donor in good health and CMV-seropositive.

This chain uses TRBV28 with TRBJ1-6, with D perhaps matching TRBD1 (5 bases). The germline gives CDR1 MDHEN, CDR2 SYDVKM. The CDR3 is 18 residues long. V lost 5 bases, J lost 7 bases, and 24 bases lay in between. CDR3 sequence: CASSIHPSGSGLNSPLHF. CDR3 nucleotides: TGTGCCAGCAGTATCCACCCTTCAGGGTCAGGTTTAAATTCACCCCTCCACTTT.

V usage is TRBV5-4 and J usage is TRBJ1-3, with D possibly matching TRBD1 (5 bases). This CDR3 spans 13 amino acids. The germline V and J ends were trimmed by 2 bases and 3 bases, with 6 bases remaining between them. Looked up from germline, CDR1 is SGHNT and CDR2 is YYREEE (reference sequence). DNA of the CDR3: TGTGCCAGCAGCTTCCAGGGTGGAAACACCATATATTTT. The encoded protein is CASSFQGGNTIYF. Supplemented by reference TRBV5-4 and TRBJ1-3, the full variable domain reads ETGVTQSPTHLIKTRGQQVTLRCSSQSGHNTVSWYQQALGQGPQFIFQYYREEENGRGNFPPRFSGLQFPNYSSELNVNALELDDSALYLCASSFQGGNTIYFGEGSWLTVV.

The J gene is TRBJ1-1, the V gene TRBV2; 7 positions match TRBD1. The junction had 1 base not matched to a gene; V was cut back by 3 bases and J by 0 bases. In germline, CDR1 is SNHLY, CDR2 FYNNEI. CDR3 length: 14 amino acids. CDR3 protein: CASSETGLNTEAFF. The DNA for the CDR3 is TGTGCCAGCAGTGAGACAGGGCTGAACACTGAAGCTTTCTTT.

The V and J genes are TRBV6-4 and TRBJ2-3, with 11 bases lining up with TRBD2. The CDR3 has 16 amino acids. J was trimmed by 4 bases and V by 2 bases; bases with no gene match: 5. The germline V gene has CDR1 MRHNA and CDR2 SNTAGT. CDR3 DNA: TGTGCCAGCAGTGACCAACTAGCGGGAGACGCAGATACGCAGTATTTT. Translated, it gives CASSDQLAGDADTQYF.

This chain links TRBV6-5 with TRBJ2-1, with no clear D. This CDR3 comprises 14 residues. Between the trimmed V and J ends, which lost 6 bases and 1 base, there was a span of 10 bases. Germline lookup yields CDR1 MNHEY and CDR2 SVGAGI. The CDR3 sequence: CASRADTSYNEQFF. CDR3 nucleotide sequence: TGTGCCAGCAGGGCCGACACGTCCTACAATGAGCAGTTCTTC.

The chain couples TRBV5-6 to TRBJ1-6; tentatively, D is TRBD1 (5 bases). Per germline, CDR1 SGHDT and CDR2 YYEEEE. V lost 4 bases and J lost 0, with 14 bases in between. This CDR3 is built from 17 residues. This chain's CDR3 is CASSLGGWASYNSPLHF. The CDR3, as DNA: TGTGCCAGCAGCCTCGGGGGGTGGGCCTCCTATAATTCACCCCTCCACTTT.

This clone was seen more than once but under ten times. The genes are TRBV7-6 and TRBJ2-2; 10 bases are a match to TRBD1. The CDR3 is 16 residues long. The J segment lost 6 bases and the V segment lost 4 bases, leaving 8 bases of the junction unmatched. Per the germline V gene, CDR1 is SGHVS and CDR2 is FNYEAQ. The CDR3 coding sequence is TGTGCCAGCAGCTCCATCGGGACAGGGGTGGCCGGGGAGCTGTTTTTT. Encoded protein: CASSSIGTGVAGELFF.

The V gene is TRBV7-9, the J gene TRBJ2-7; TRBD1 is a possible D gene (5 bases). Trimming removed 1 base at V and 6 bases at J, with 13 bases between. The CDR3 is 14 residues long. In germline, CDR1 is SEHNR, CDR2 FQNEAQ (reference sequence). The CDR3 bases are TGTGCCAGCAGCTTAGATGGGGCGCGAGTCGAGCAGTACTTC. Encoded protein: CASSLDGARVEQYF. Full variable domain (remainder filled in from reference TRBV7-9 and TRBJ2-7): DTGVSQNPRHKITKRGQNVTFRCDPISEHNRLYWYRQTLGQGPEFLTYFQNEAQLEKSRLLSDRFSAERPKGSFSTLEIQRTEQGDSAMYLCASSLDGARVEQYFGPGTRLTVT.

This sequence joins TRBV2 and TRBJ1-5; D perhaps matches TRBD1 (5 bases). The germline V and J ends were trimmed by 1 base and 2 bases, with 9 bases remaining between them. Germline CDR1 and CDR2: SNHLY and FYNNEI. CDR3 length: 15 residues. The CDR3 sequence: CASSEDRTGNQPQHF. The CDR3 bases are TGTGCCAGCAGTGAAGACAGGACGGGCAATCAGCCCCAGCATTTT.

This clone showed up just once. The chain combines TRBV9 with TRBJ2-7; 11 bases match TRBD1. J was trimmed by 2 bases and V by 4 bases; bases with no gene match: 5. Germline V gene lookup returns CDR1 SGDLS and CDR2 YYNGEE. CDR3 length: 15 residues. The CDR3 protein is CASSTGQGATYEQYF. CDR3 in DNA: TGTGCCAGCAGCACCGGACAGGGGGCTACCTACGAGCAGTACTTC.

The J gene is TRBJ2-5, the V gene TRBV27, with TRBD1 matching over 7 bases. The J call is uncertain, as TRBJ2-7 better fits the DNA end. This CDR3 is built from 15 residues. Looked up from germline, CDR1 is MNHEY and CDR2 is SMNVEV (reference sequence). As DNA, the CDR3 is TGTGCCAGCAGTTCCTCCGGGACAGCCCCCTACGAGCAGTACTTC. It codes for CASSSSGTAPYEQYF.

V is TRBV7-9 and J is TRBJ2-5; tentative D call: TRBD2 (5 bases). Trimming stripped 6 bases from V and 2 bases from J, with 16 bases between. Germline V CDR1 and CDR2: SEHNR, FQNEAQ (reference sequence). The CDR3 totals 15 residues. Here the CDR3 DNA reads TGTGCCAGCAGGAAGTGGATAGCGTCACAAGAGACCCAGTACTTC. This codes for CASRKWIASQETQYF.

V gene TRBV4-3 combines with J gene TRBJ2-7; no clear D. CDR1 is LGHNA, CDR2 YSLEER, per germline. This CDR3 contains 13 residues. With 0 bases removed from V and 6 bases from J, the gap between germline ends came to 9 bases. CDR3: CASSQDQATEQYF. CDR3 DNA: TGCGCCAGCAGCCAAGATCAAGCGACCGAGCAGTACTTC.

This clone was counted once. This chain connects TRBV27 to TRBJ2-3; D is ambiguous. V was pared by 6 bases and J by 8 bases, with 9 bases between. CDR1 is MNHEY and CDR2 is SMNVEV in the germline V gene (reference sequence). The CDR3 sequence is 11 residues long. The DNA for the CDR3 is TGTGCCAGCAGAAGATCAGGTACGCAGTATTTT. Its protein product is CASRRSGTQYF.

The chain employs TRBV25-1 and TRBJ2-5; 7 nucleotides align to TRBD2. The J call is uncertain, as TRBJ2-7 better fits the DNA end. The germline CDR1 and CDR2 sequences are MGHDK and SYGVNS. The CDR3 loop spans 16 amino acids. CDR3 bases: TGTGCCAGCAGTTCCCTCCTAGCGGACCGATCCTACGAGCAGTACTTC. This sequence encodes CASSSLLADRSYEQYF.

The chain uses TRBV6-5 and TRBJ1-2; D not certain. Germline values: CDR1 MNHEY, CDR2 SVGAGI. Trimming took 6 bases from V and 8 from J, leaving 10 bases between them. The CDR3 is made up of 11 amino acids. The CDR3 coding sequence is TGTGCCAGCAGGACTACGAGGGGCTACACCTTC. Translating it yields CASRTTRGYTF.

DNA of the CDR3: TGTGCCAGCAGACCGGGGGGGAAGCCTGCCGAGCAGTACTTC. It specifies CASRPGGKPAEQYF. The chain has TRBV7-2 and TRBJ2-7; TRBD2 agrees at 8 bases. Per the germline V gene, CDR1 is SGHTA and CDR2 is FQGNSA. The CDR3 consists of 14 residues. V dropped 6 bases and J dropped 6; count of bases not matched to a gene: 10.

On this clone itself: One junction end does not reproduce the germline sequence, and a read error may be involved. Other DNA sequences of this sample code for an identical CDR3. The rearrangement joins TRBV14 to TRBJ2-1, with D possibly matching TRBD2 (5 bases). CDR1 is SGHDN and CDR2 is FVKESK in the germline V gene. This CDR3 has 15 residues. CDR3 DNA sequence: TGTGCCAGTAGCCCTATGAGGGCCGCGTACAATGAGCAGTTCTTC. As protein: CASSPMRAAYNEQFF.

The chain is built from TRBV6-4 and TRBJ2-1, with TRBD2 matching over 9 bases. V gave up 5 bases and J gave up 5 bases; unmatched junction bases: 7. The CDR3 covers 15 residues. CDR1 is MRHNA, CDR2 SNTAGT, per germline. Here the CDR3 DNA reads TGTGCCAGCAGTCTGACAGCGGGAGGTGACAATGAGCAGTTCTTC. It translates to CASSLTAGGDNEQFF.

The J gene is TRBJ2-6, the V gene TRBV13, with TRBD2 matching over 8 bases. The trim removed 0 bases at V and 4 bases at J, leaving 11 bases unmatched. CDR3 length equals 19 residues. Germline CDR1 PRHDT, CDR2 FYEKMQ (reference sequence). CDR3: CASSLGRSGRGTGANVLTF. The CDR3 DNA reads TGTGCCAGCAGCTTAGGCCGAAGCGGGAGAGGGACAGGGGCCAACGTCCTGACTTTC.

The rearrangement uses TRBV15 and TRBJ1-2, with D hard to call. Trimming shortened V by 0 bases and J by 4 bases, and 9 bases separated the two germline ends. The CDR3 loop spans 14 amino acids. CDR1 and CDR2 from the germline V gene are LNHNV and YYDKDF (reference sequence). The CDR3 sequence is CATSRDSAVYGYTF. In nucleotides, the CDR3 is TGTGCCACCAGCAGAGATTCGGCGGTCTATGGCTACACCTTC.

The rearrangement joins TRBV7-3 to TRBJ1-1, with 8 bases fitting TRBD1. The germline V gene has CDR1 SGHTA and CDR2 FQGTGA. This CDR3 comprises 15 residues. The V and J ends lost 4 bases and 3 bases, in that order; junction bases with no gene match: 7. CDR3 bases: TGTGCCAGCAGCTCAACCGGACAGGGTTACACTGAAGCTTTCTTT. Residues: CASSSTGQGYTEAFF.

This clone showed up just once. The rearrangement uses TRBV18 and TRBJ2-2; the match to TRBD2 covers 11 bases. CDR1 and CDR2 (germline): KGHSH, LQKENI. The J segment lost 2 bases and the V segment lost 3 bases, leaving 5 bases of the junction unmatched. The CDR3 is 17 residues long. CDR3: CASSPMTSGVNTGELFF. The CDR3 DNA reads TGTGCCAGCTCACCCATGACTAGCGGGGTAAACACCGGGGAGCTGTTTTTT.

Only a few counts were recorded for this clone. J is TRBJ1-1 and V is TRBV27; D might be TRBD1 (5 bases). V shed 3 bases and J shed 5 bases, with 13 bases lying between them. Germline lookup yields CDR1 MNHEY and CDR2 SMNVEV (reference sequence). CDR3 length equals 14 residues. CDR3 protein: CASSLFSGGTEAFF. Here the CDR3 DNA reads TGTGCCAGCAGTTTGTTTTCGGGGGGGACTGAAGCTTTCTTT.

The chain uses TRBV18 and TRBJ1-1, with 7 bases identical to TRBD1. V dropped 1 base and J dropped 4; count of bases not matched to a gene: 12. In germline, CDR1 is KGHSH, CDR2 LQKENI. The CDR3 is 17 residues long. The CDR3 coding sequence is TGTGCCAGCTCACCACGGGCGGGCGGCGACAGGGCCACTGAAGCTTTCTTT. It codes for CASSPRAGGDRATEAFF.

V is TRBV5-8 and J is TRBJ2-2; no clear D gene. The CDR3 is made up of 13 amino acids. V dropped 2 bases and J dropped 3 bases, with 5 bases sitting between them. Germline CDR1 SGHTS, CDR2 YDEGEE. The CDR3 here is CASSLAYTGELFF. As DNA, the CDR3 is TGTGCCAGCAGCTTAGCCTACACCGGGGAGCTGTTTTTT. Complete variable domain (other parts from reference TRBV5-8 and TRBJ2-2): EAGVTQSPTHLIKTRGQQATLRCSPISGHTSVYWYQQALGLGLQFLLWYDEGEERNRGNFPPRFSGRQFPNYSSELNVNALELEDSALYLCASSLAYTGELFFGEGSRLTVL.

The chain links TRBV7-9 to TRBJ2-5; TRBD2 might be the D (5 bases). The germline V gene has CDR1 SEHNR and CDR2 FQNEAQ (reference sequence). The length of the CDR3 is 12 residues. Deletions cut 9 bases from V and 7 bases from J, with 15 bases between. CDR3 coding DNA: TGTGCCAGTTCCGGGATTCAGAGGACCCAGTACTTC. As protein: CASSGIQRTQYF.

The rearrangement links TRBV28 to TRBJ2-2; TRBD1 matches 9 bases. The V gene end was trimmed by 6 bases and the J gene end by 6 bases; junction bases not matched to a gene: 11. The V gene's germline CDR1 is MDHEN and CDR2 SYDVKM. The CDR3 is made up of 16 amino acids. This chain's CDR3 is CASRVPDRGGSGELFF. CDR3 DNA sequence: TGTGCCAGCAGAGTCCCCGACAGGGGGGGTTCCGGGGAGCTGTTTTTT. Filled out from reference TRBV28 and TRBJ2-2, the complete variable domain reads DVKVTQSSRYLVKRTGEKVFLECVQDMDHENMFWYRQDPGLGLRLIYFSYDVKMKEKGDIPEGYSVSREKKERFSLILESASTNQTSMYLCASRVPDRGGSGELFFGEGSRLTVL.

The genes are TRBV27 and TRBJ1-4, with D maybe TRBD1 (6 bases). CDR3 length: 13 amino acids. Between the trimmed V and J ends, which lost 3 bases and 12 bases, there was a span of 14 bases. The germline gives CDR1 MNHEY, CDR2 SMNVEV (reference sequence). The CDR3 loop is CASSLGARAQLFF. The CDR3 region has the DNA TGTGCCAGCAGTTTGGGGGCAAGGGCCCAACTGTTTTTT.